The present T cell receptor beta chain was sequenced within a study of cytomegalovirus exposure and HLA in healthy donors. Study outcomes and limitations: There were reportedly fewer N-insertions in an Asian-associated ancestry cluster than the approximately 700-donor mean, in a later analysis. The study flagged about 150 TCR beta chains as cytomegalovirus-associated. In an earlier analysis, most TCR beta V segments were productive about 87% or about 30% of the time.

Both 60 Vbeta primers and 13 Jbeta primers went into the PCR. Per the original methods: An analysis performed later counted 60 million to 90 million unique TCR beta chains (roughly 9.9 million of them shared). Sequenced by immunoSEQ multiplex PCR; TCRdb stores in-frame clones only, minus some. V, J and clone size are those of that table, while D and trimming were read from the DNA. The sample yields about 150,000 clones, more than 75% seen once. Germline V gene lookup returns CDR1 SGHVS and CDR2 FQNEAQ. The CDR3 runs 14 residues. About this clone: Its cognate antigen is unknown.

The clonotype comes from a man aged 25-45 years in good health and CMV-seropositive. Sequences were obtained from PBMCs. The chain links TRBV7-8 to TRBJ2-5; 9 bases align to TRBD1. The J call could be wrong; TRBJ2-7 is a better fit for the DNA end. The CDR3, as DNA: TGTGCCAGCAGCCCCCGGGACAGGGATCACGAGCAGTACTTC. This gives the protein CASSPRDRDHEQYF.